This T cell receptor beta chain was sequenced in a study of tumor-infiltrating lymphocytes in localized non-small cell lung cancer. Study-wide context: Tumor tissue and non-adjacent uninvolved lung came from each patient.

Study-wide results and caveats: TCRbeta sequencing showed higher T cell infiltration in tumors than uninvolved lung. IM1 and IM2 tumors showed no difference in T-cell fraction.

Sequenced by immunoSEQ multiplex PCR; TCRdb stores in-frame clones only, minus some. Of thousands of clones detected, under 80% appear once; the ten largest clones hold approximately 13%. V was clipped by 3 bases and J by 6 bases, with 18 bases between them. This CDR3 region has 16 residues. Germline V CDR1 and CDR2: LNHDA, SQIVND (reference sequence). This clone occurred a few times. The antigen remains unidentified. This TCR was recovered from a human donor with non-small cell lung cancer. The specimen sequenced was uninvolved lung tissue not adjacent to the tumor. The J gene is TRBJ1-5, the V gene TRBV19; maybe TRBD1 (5 bases). The CDR3, as DNA: TGTGCCAGTAGTATCATAGAGTGGGGCCTCAGTCAGCCCCAGCATTTT. Its translation: CASSIIEWGLSQPQHF. The full variable domain, completed using reference TRBV19 and TRBJ1-5, is DGGITQSPKYLFRKEGQNVTLSCEQNLNHDAMYWYRQDPGQGLRLIYYSQIVNDFQKGDIAEGYSVSREKKESFPLTVTSAQKNPTAFYLCASSIIEWGLSQPQHFGDGTRLSIL.